The 6 T cell receptor beta chains below were found in one sample sequenced in a study of shared clonotypes between healthy human individuals. Generated by immunoSEQ multiplex PCR, the TCRdb table keeps only in-frame clones and is missing some. This table holds 2 million to 2.5 million clones, approximately 95% found once. The sample consisted of naive CD4+ T cells from PBMCs. As for subset: CD45RA+ positively selected. These receptors came from a man between 18 and 29 years old in good health. Some clones in this sample may be carry-over from other donors' samples.

V is TRBV28 and J is TRBJ2-5; 8 bases agree with TRBD2. The germline CDR1 and CDR2 sequences are MDHEN and SYDVKM. V shed 3 bases, J shed 5 bases, and the junction held 11 bases outside the gene matches. The CDR3 runs to 16 residues. In nucleotides, the CDR3 is TGTGCCAGCAGTTTGTTGACCGGGGGGGTTGTGGAGACCCAGTACTTC. This encodes CASSLLTGGVVETQYF.

The CDR3 nucleotides read TGCGCCAGCATCCGGGACAGGGGGCGGAGAGTCGAAAAACTGTTTTTT. It yields the protein CASIRDRGRRVEKLFF. The chain is built from TRBV10-1 and TRBJ1-4; 12 nucleotides agree with TRBD1. The ends lost 7 bases at V and 8 bases at J; junction bases unmatched: 11. The CDR3 runs 16 residues. Germline V CDR1 and CDR2: WNHNN, SYGVQD (reference sequence).

This clone has just one count. The J gene is TRBJ2-7, the V gene TRBV7-8; TRBD2 matches at 10 bases. Per the germline V gene, CDR1 is SGHVS and CDR2 is FQNEAQ. This CDR3 spans 15 amino acids. J was trimmed by 2 bases and V by 5 bases; bases with no gene match: 6. DNA of the CDR3: TGTGCCAGCAGCATTCTAGCGGGAGATCCCTACGAGCAGTACTTC. Protein: CASSILAGDPYEQYF.

The J gene is TRBJ2-2, the V gene TRBV7-6; 7 bases agree with TRBD1. The CDR3 consists of 13 residues. V was clipped by 8 bases and J by 1 base; unmatched bases: 1. Germline V CDR1 and CDR2: SGHVS, FNYEAQ. The CDR3 loop reads CASRQGNTGELFF. CDR3 coding DNA: TGTGCCAGCCGACAGGGGAACACCGGGGAGCTGTTTTTT.

The chain combines TRBV29-1 with TRBJ2-1, with D uncertain. Germline CDR1 is SQVTM and CDR2 is ANQGSEA. This CDR3 is built from 14 residues. The V gene lost 5 bases and the J gene lost 1 base, with 12 bases spanning the gap. CDR3: CSVLRSLSYNEQFF. The CDR3, as DNA: TGCAGCGTTCTTCGTAGCTTATCCTACAATGAGCAGTTCTTC.

Worth noting for this clone: Other DNA sequences in this specimen translate into the identical CDR3. The chain combines TRBV28 with TRBJ1-2; D ambiguous. Germline lookup yields CDR1 MDHEN and CDR2 SYDVKM. Trimming left V 1 base short and J 8 bases short, with 5 bases between. This CDR3 is built from 11 residues. The CDR3 loop reads CASSLSGGYTF. In nucleotides, the CDR3 is TGTGCCAGCAGTTTATCCGGGGGCTACACCTTC.